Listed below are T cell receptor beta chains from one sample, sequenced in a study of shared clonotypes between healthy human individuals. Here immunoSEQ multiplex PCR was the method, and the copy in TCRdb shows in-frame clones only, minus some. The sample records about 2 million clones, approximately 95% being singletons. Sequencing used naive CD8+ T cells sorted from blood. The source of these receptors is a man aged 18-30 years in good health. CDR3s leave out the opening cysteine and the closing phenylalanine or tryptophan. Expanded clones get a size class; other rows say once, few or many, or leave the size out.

CDR3aa: ASSWTRGPSYEQY
abundance: .
j_gene: TRBJ2-7
v_gene: TRBV27

CDR3aa: ASSPPGQGIYGYT
abundance: .
j_gene: TRBJ1-2
v_gene: TRBV11-2

CDR3aa: ASSLRGYTEAF
abundance: .
j_gene: TRBJ1-1
v_gene: TRBV28

CDR3aa: ASSLLEVQPQH
abundance: once
j_gene: TRBJ1-5
v_gene: TRBV28

CDR3aa: AISLDRVDNEQF
abundance: .
j_gene: TRBJ2-1
v_gene: TRBV10-3

CDR3aa: ASSSAGGALIGEY
abundance: .
j_gene: TRBJ2-7
v_gene: TRBV6-6

CDR3aa: ASSEGTGNFYEQY
abundance: .
j_gene: TRBJ2-7
v_gene: TRBV2

CDR3aa: ASSDPISGDSYNEQF
abundance: .
j_gene: TRBJ2-1
v_gene: TRBV25-1

CDR3aa: ASSQDWEVLGNIQY
abundance: .
j_gene: TRBJ2-4
v_gene: TRBV4-1

CDR3aa: ASSYGGDSSYEQY
abundance: .
j_gene: TRBJ2-7
v_gene: TRBV6-6

CDR3aa: ATSGGSGEDMQETQY
abundance: .
j_gene: TRBJ2-5
v_gene: TRBV7-9

CDR3aa: ASSLDWAANTEAF
abundance: .
j_gene: TRBJ1-1
v_gene: TRBV5-6

CDR3aa: ASTRFAPNEKLF
abundance: .
j_gene: TRBJ1-4
v_gene: TRBV2

CDR3aa: ASSPGTSYYEQY
abundance: .
j_gene: TRBJ2-7
v_gene: TRBV5-6

CDR3aa: ASSEGVRLGEQF
abundance: .
j_gene: TRBJ2-1
v_gene: TRBV25-1

CDR3aa: SVLDTEAF
abundance: .
j_gene: TRBJ1-1
v_gene: TRBV29-1

CDR3aa: ASRMRGTDTQY
abundance: .
j_gene: TRBJ2-3
v_gene: TRBV28

CDR3aa: ASSPSAGTGETQY
abundance: .
j_gene: TRBJ2-5
v_gene: TRBV27

CDR3aa: AWSVMSYNEQF
abundance: .
j_gene: TRBJ2-1
v_gene: TRBV30

CDR3aa: ASSQEIGLSGVLF
abundance: .
j_gene: TRBJ1-4
v_gene: TRBV4-3

CDR3aa: ASSLASLADLYNEQF
abundance: .
j_gene: TRBJ2-1
v_gene: TRBV7-8

CDR3aa: ASSPPPGGRNTGELF
abundance: .
j_gene: TRBJ2-2
v_gene: TRBV28

CDR3aa: ASTKGQENTEAF
abundance: .
j_gene: TRBJ1-1
v_gene: TRBV6-7

CDR3aa: ASSLSYPGPWVEQF
abundance: .
j_gene: TRBJ2-1
v_gene: TRBV27

CDR3aa: ATSRYPVGITETQY
abundance: .
j_gene: TRBJ2-5
v_gene: TRBV15

CDR3aa: ASRTDGTETQY
abundance: once
j_gene: TRBJ2-5
v_gene: TRBV5-1

CDR3aa: ASSHPRSYEQY
abundance: .
j_gene: TRBJ2-7
v_gene: TRBV7-9